This TCR beta chain was recorded in a study of cytomegalovirus exposure and HLA in healthy donors. For the study at large: The Caucasian-associated ancestry cluster contained about four fifths of the approximately 420 genotyped donors.

PCR primers comprised 60 Vbeta and 13 Jbeta primers. Assay: immunoSEQ multiplex PCR; the TCRdb copy retains only in-frame clones and omits some. The sample contains some 180,000 clones, about four fifths of which appear only once. Germline CDR1 is MNHEY and CDR2 is SMNVEV (reference sequence). Trimming stripped 2 bases from V and 4 bases from J, with 8 bases between. The CDR3 runs to 13 residues. Specimen: PBMCs. The rearrangement joins TRBV27 to TRBJ1-1; D gene uncertain. This sequence originates from a female donor in good health and CMV-seronegative. CDR3 sequence reads: CASSLGSGTEAFF. For the CDR3, the DNA is TGTGCCAGCAGTTTAGGGAGTGGCACTGAAGCTTTCTTT.